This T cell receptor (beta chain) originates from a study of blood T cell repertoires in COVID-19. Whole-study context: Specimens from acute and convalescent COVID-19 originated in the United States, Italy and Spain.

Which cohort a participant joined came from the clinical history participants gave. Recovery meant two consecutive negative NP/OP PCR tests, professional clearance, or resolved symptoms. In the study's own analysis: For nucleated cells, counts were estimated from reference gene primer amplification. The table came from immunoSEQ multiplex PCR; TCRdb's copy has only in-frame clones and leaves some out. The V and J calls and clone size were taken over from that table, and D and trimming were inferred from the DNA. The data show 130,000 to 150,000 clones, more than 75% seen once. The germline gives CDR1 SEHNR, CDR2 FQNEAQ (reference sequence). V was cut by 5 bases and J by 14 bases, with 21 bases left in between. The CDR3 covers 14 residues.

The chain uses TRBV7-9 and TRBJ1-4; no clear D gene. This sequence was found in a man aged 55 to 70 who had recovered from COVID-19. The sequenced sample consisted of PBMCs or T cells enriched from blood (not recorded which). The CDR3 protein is CASSPSSAPSGLFF. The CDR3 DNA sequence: TGTGCCAGCAGCCCCTCATCGGCTCCCAGCGGCCTGTTTTTT.